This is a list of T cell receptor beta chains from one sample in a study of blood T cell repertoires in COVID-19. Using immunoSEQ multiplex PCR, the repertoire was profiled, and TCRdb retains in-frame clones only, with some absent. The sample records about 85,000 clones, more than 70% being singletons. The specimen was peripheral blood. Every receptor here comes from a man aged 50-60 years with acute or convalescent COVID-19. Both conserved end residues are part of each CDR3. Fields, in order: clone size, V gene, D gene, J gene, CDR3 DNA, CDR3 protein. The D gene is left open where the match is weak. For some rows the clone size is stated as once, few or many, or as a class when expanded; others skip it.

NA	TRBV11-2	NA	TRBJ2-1	TGTGCCAGCAGCTTAGATCCGAGCTCCTACAATGAGCAGTTCTTC	CASSLDPSSYNEQFF
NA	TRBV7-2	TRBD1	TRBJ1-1	TGTGCCAGCAGCTTAGGGACAGGGGTTGGGTACACTGAAGCTTTCTTT	CASSLGTGVGYTEAFF
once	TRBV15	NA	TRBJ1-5	TGTGCCACCAGCAGAGATTGGGGAGATCAGCCCCAGCATTTT	CATSRDWGDQPQHF
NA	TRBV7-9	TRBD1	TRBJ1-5	TGTGCCAGCAGCTCGGGACAGGTCAATCAGCCCCAGCATTTT	CASSSGQVNQPQHF
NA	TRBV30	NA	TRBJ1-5	TGTGCCTGGAGTTGGGGCAGGGGCAATCAGCCCCAGCATTTT	CAWSWGRGNQPQHF
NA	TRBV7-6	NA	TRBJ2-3	TGTGCCAGCAGCTTAGCGGGGGGGCCCACAGATACGCAGTATTTT	CASSLAGGPTDTQYF
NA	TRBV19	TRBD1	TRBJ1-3	TGTGCCAGTAGTGAAACAGGGGGGTCTGGAAACACCATATATTTT	CASSETGGSGNTIYF
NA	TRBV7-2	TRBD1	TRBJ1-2	TGTGCCAGCAGCCACAGGGGTTGGTATGGCTACACCTTC	CASSHRGWYGYTF
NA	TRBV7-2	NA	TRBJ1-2	TGTGCCAGCAGCCTGCAGGTTTCAGATGGCTACACCTTC	CASSLQVSDGYTF
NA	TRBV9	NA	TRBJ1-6	TGTGCCAGCAGCGTCCGGGCGGAGGGTGGATCACCCCTCCACTTT	CASSVRAEGGSPLHF
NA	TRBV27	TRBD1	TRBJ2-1	TGTGCCAGCAGTTTATTAGACAGGGGTCTTGATGAGCAGTTCTTC	CASSLLDRGLDEQFF
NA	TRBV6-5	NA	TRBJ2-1	TGTGCCAGCAGCGCGTATTACAATGAGCAGTTCTTC	CASSAYYNEQFF
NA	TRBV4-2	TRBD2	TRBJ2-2	TGTGCCAGCAGCCAAGACTCGGGGGGACCCGGGGAGCTGTTTTTT	CASSQDSGGPGELFF
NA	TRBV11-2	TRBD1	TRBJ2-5	TGTGCCAGCAGCTACTCGGGACAGGGGGAGACCCAGTACTTC	CASSYSGQGETQYF
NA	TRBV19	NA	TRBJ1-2	TGTGCCAGTAGTATAGTTCTCCCAGGGCGTAGAGGCTACACCTTC	CASSIVLPGRRGYTF
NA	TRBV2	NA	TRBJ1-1	TGTGCCAGCAGTGAAGAGGGAGTAGTAGCTTTCTTT	CASSEEGVVAFF
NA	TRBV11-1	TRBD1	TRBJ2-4	TGTGCCAGCAGCTCGACAGGGGCCTTAGCCAAAAACATTCAGTACTTC	CASSSTGALAKNIQYF
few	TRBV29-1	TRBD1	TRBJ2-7	TGCAGCGTTGTGGGGCACAGGGGTGGCTACGAGCAGTACTTC	CSVVGHRGGYEQYF
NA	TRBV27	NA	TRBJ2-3	TGTGCCAGCAGTTTGGGGGTGGCGGGACTAGATACGCAGTATTTT	CASSLGVAGLDTQYF
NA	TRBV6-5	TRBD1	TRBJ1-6	TGTGCCAGCAGCTCCGACGGGACAGGGGCCTCACCCCTCCACTTT	CASSSDGTGASPLHF
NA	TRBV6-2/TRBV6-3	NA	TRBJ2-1	TGTGCCAGCAGTTCCGCCGGGGCGGGAACGGCTGAGCAGTTCTTC	CASSSAGAGTAEQFF
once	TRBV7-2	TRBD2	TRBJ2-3	TGTGCCAGCAGCTTTACTAGCGGGGGGGCTTGGGGAGATACGCAGTATTTT	CASSFTSGGAWGDTQYF
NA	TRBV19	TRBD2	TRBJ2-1	TGTGCCAGTAGTATAGATCGGGTAGCGGGAGGGCCCCGCTTCTTC	CASSIDRVAGGPRFF
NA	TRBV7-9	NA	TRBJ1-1	TGTGCCAGCAGCCTTATCACTGAAGCTTTCTTT	CASSLITEAFF
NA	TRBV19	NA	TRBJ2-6	TGTGCCAGTAGTATCTATGGTTCTGGGGCCAACGTCCTGACTTTC	CASSIYGSGANVLTF
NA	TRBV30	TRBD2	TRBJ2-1	TGTGCCTGGAGTGTAGGAGCGGGGGTGGTCCACAATGAGCAGTTCTTC	CAWSVGAGVVHNEQFF
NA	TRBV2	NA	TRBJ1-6	TGTGCCAGCTCGGGACAACTTAGCTCCTATAATTCACCCCTCCACTTT	CASSGQLSSYNSPLHF
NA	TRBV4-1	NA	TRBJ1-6	TGCGCCAGCAGCCGCCCCGCTGAGGGATGGGCCCTCCACTTT	CASSRPAEGWALHF
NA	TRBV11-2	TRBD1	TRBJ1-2	TGTGCCAGCAGCCCCCATTCCGGGACAGGGGACGGCTACACCTTC	CASSPHSGTGDGYTF
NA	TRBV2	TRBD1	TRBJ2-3	TGTGCCAGCAGTGAACCTAGGGGGCATCCCACAGATACGCAGTATTTT	CASSEPRGHPTDTQYF
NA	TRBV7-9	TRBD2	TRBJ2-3	TGTGCCAGCAGCCGTACTAGCGTGGATACGCAGTATTTT	CASSRTSVDTQYF
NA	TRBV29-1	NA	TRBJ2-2	TGCAGCGTGTCTAGTTCCGGCGGGGAGCTGTTTTTT	CSVSSSGGELFF
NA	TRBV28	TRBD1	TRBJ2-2	TGTGCCAGCAGTTTCTATCAGGGGGCCGGGGAGCTGTTTTTT	CASSFYQGAGELFF
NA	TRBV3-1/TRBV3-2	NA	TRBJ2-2	TGTGCCAGCAGCCAAGATCGCGGCACCGGGGAGCTGTTTTTT	CASSQDRGTGELFF
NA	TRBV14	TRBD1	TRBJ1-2	TGTGCCAGCAGCCCCCCCCCGGGGACAGCCAACTATGGCTACACCTTC	CASSPPPGTANYGYTF
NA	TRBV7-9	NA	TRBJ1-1	TGTGCCAGCAGCTCCCCTAAGGGGACTGAAGCTTTCTTT	CASSSPKGTEAFF
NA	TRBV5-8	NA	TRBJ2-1	TGTGCCAGCGATCGAGGGAGCTCCTACAATGAGCAGTTCTTC	CASDRGSSYNEQFF
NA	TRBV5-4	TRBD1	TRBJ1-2	TGTGCCAGCAGCTTGGGGGGTGGAGGGGGCCCATTTGGCTACACCTTC	CASSLGGGGGPFGYTF
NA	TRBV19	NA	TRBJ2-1	TGTGCCAGTAGTATAGGAGGGGGCTCCTACAATGAGCAGTTCTTC	CASSIGGGSYNEQFF
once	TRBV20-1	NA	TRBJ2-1	TGCAGTGCTCTAGAAAATGAGCAGTTCTTC	CSALENEQFF
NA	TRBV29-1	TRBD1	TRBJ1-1	TGCAGCGTCTCCCCCAGGGGCAGGGGGCGGCTTAACACTGAAGCTTTCTTT	CSVSPRGRGRLNTEAFF
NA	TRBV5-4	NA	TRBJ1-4	TGTGCCAGCAGCTTTAAGGGAGCTAATGAAAAACTGTTTTTT	CASSFKGANEKLFF
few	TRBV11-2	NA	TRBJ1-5	TGTGCCAGCAGCTTAAGCAAAACTAATCAGCCCCAGCATTTT	CASSLSKTNQPQHF
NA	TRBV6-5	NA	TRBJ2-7	TGTGCCAGCAGCCATAGGGACATTCCCTACGAGCAGTACTTC	CASSHRDIPYEQYF
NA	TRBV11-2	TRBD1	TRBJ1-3	TGTGCCAGCAGCCCCCGACAGGGCTCTGGAAACACCATATATTTT	CASSPRQGSGNTIYF
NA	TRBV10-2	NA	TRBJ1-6	TGCGCCAGCAAGGTGGACAGTGGAGGATCACCCCTCCACTTT	CASKVDSGGSPLHF
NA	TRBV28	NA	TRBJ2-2	TGTGCCAGCAGGAACCGGGGGAACACCGGGGAGCTGTTTTTT	CASRNRGNTGELFF
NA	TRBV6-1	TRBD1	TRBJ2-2	TGTGCCAGCAGTGAAGCCAGGGGGCTTGGCGGGGAGCTGTTTTTT	CASSEARGLGGELFF
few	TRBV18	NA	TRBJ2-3	TGTGCCAGCTCACCAACCGGGATGAGTACAGATACGCAGTATTTT	CASSPTGMSTDTQYF
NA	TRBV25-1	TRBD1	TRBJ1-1	TGTGCCAGCAGTGAACAGGGGGAATACACTGAAGCTTTCTTT	CASSEQGEYTEAFF
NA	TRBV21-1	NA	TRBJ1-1	TGTGCCAGCAGCACCTACGCACGACTGCTCAACACTGAAGCTTTCTTT	CASSTYARLLNTEAFF
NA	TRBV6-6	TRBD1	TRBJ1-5	TGTGCCAGCAGTCCACAGGGGCAGGGAGGCAATCAGCCCCAGCATTTT	CASSPQGQGGNQPQHF
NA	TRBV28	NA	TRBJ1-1	TGTGCCAGCAGAACAGGGATCAGGAACACTGAAGCTTTCTTT	CASRTGIRNTEAFF
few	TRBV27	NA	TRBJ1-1	TGTGCCAGCAAGTGGGCGCGTAACACTGAAGCTTTCTTT	CASKWARNTEAFF
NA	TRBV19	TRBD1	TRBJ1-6	TGTGCCAGTAGTATAGATCACGGGACAGGGGAATCACCCCTCCACTTT	CASSIDHGTGESPLHF
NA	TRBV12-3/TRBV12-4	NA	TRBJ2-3	TGTGCCAGCAGTTTAAGCGTAGATACGCAGTATTTT	CASSLSVDTQYF
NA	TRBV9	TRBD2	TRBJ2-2	TGTGCCAGCAGCGTAGAAGCGGGGATCTACACCGGGGAGCTGTTTTTT	CASSVEAGIYTGELFF
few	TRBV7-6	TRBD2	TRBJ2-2	TGTGCCAGCAGCTTACGAGCGGGGGGGCTTAACACCGGGGAGCTGTTTTTT	CASSLRAGGLNTGELFF
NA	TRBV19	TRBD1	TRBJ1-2	TGTGCCAGTAGTGCACAGCAGGGGGCGCGGAGCCCCTATGGCTACACCTTC	CASSAQQGARSPYGYTF